These T cell receptor beta chains were read from a single sample in a study of response to subunit inactivated influenza vaccine. Each CDR3 protein gets one entry after TCRdb re-called the RT-PCR reads with MiXCR. The sample lists approximately 530,000 distinct CDR3 sequences, roughly 13% occurring once. This specimen was PBMCs from blood, taken roughly 46 days after vaccination. All receptors come from a man aged 45-60 years who received an inactivated influenza vaccine. Both conserved end residues are part of each CDR3. D genes are given only for firm matches. Size is stated for part of the rows, as once, few or many counts, or as a class when the clone is expanded.

v_gene: TRBV5-1
d_gene: -
abundance: -
j_gene: TRBJ2-6
CDR3nt: TGCGCCAGCAGCTTGGAGAGATTCTCTGGGGCCAACGTCCTGACTTTC
CDR3aa: CASSLERFSGANVLTF

v_gene: TRBV20-1
d_gene: -
abundance: few
j_gene: TRBJ1-5
CDR3nt: TGCAGTGCTAGGAGGCAGAGCAATCAGCCCCAGCATTTT
CDR3aa: CSARRQSNQPQHF

v_gene: TRBV20-1
d_gene: -
abundance: many
j_gene: TRBJ2-3
CDR3nt: TGCAGTGCTAGTTCGGGTCCGCTGGGCCCAGATACGCAGTATTTT
CDR3aa: CSASSGPLGPDTQYF

v_gene: TRBV20-1
d_gene: -
abundance: few
j_gene: TRBJ2-1
CDR3nt: TGCAGTGCTAGCGGGTTTTCGAATGAGCAGTTCTTC
CDR3aa: CSASGFSNEQFF

v_gene: TRBV28
d_gene: -
abundance: many
j_gene: TRBJ2-7
CDR3nt: TGTGCCAGCAGTGCCGGGGCTGTGGGTGAGCAGTACTTC
CDR3aa: CASSAGAVGEQYF

v_gene: TRBV7-6
d_gene: TRBD2
abundance: -
j_gene: TRBJ2-2
CDR3nt: TGTGCCAGCAGCTTAGCGGTGCCGGGACTAGGTGCCGGGGAGCTGTTTTTT
CDR3aa: CASSLAVPGLGAGELFF

v_gene: TRBV4-2
d_gene: TRBD2
abundance: few
j_gene: TRBJ2-1
CDR3nt: TGTGCCAGCAGCCAAGAGATGATTAGCGGGGGGGCCCATGAGCAGTTCTTC
CDR3aa: CASSQEMISGGAHEQFF

v_gene: TRBV20-1
d_gene: TRBD2
abundance: few
j_gene: TRBJ2-1
CDR3nt: TGCAGTGCCCCGCCGGGAGGGGCCTACAATGAGCAGTTCTTC
CDR3aa: CSAPPGGAYNEQFF

v_gene: TRBV7-3
d_gene: TRBD2
abundance: few
j_gene: TRBJ2-3
CDR3nt: TGTGCCAGCAGCTTATTTGGCGGGAGGACAGATACGCAGTATTTT
CDR3aa: CASSLFGGRTDTQYF

v_gene: TRBV12-3/TRBV12-4
d_gene: -
abundance: many
j_gene: TRBJ2-3
CDR3nt: TGTGCCAGCAGCCCCACGGGTATCACTAGCACAGATACGCAGTATTTT
CDR3aa: CASSPTGITSTDTQYF

v_gene: TRBV7-2
d_gene: TRBD2
abundance: medium-sized
j_gene: TRBJ2-7
CDR3nt: TGTGCCAGCAGCTTAGTGATGCTAGCGGGAGTCTACGAGCAGTACTTC
CDR3aa: CASSLVMLAGVYEQYF

v_gene: TRBV7-6
d_gene: -
abundance: -
j_gene: TRBJ1-3
CDR3nt: TGTGCCAGCAGCTTAGGCAGGGAACGGCTATCAGGAACCACCATATATTTT
CDR3aa: CASSLGRERLSGTTIYF

v_gene: TRBV12-3/TRBV12-4
d_gene: -
abundance: few
j_gene: TRBJ2-5
CDR3nt: TGTGCCAGCAGTCCGGAGGCACTAGGGGGGGAGACCCAGTACTTC
CDR3aa: CASSPEALGGETQYF

v_gene: TRBV10-2
d_gene: TRBD1
abundance: -
j_gene: TRBJ1-2
CDR3nt: TGCGCCAGCAGCCCAGGGGGTACTAACTATGGCTACACCTTC
CDR3aa: CASSPGGTNYGYTF

v_gene: TRBV12-3/TRBV12-4
d_gene: -
abundance: few
j_gene: TRBJ1-1
CDR3nt: TGTGCCAGCAGTTCCCGGACACTGAACACTGAAGCTTTCTTT
CDR3aa: CASSSRTLNTEAFF

v_gene: TRBV5-1
d_gene: TRBD1
abundance: few
j_gene: TRBJ2-1
CDR3nt: TGCGCCAGCAGCTCGACAGGGGTCTCGGGTGAGCAGTTCTTC
CDR3aa: CASSSTGVSGEQFF

v_gene: TRBV4-3
d_gene: -
abundance: few
j_gene: TRBJ1-1
CDR3nt: TGCGCCAGCAGCCAAGATCGGGGCGCTGAAGCTTTCTTT
CDR3aa: CASSQDRGAEAFF

v_gene: TRBV9
d_gene: -
abundance: few
j_gene: TRBJ2-3
CDR3nt: TGTGCCAGCAGACCCGGAGGAGGGGCTAGCCCAGATACGCAGTATTTT
CDR3aa: CASRPGGGASPDTQYF

v_gene: TRBV10-3
d_gene: TRBD1
abundance: few
j_gene: TRBJ2-1
CDR3nt: TGTGCCATCAGATCGGACAGGGGGCATCACAATGAGCAGTTCTTC
CDR3aa: CAIRSDRGHHNEQFF

v_gene: TRBV5-5
d_gene: -
abundance: -
j_gene: TRBJ2-3
CDR3nt: TGTGCCAGCAGCTGGCGTGGTGCCCCCACAGATACGCAGTATTTT
CDR3aa: CASSWRGAPTDTQYF

v_gene: TRBV29-1
d_gene: TRBD1
abundance: -
j_gene: TRBJ2-4
CDR3nt: TGCAGCGTTGATCAGGGGGCGAGGGGCATTCAGTACTTC
CDR3aa: CSVDQGARGIQYF

v_gene: TRBV7-8
d_gene: -
abundance: few
j_gene: TRBJ2-2
CDR3nt: TGTGCCAGCAGCTTTCCGCTTATTGAAGGGCCGGGGACCGGGGAGCTGTTTTTT
CDR3aa: CASSFPLIEGPGTGELFF

v_gene: TRBV25-1
d_gene: -
abundance: few
j_gene: TRBJ2-3
CDR3nt: TGTGCCAGCAGTGAATCCCCCTTAAGTGATACGCAGTATTTT
CDR3aa: CASSESPLSDTQYF

v_gene: TRBV5-1
d_gene: TRBD1
abundance: many
j_gene: TRBJ2-1
CDR3nt: TGCGCCAGCAGCCGGGACAGGGGGACCTACAATGAGCAGTTCTTC
CDR3aa: CASSRDRGTYNEQFF

v_gene: TRBV4-2
d_gene: -
abundance: few
j_gene: TRBJ1-6
CDR3nt: TGTGCCAGCAGCTGGCAGAACATCTATAATTCACCCCTCCACTTT
CDR3aa: CASSWQNIYNSPLHF

v_gene: TRBV5-1
d_gene: -
abundance: -
j_gene: TRBJ1-2
CDR3nt: TGCGCCAGCAGCTTGGCCCCGGACGGCCTCTATGGCTACACCTTC
CDR3aa: CASSLAPDGLYGYTF

v_gene: TRBV5-1
d_gene: TRBD1
abundance: -
j_gene: TRBJ2-5
CDR3nt: TGCGCCAGCAGCAGGGACAGGGCGTTGGATGAGACCCAGTACTTC
CDR3aa: CASSRDRALDETQYF

v_gene: TRBV7-7
d_gene: TRBD1
abundance: -
j_gene: TRBJ2-2
CDR3nt: TGTGCCAGCAGCCAGGGGACAGGGGTGGCCGGGGAGCTGTTTTTT
CDR3aa: CASSQGTGVAGELFF

v_gene: TRBV11-2
d_gene: -
abundance: -
j_gene: TRBJ2-1
CDR3nt: TGTGCCAGCAGCTTAGATAGTCGGTCGCAGTTCTTC
CDR3aa: CASSLDSRSQFF

v_gene: TRBV15
d_gene: -
abundance: -
j_gene: TRBJ2-1
CDR3nt: TGTGCCACCAGCAGAGAGCTTTTTCGGTCCTACAATGAGCAGTTCTTC
CDR3aa: CATSRELFRSYNEQFF

v_gene: TRBV7-2
d_gene: TRBD2
abundance: -
j_gene: TRBJ2-3
CDR3nt: TGTGCCAGCAGCAAAATGGGCGGGAGCGGCGGGCCAGATACGCAGTATTTT
CDR3aa: CASSKMGGSGGPDTQYF

v_gene: TRBV7-2
d_gene: TRBD2
abundance: many
j_gene: TRBJ2-7
CDR3nt: TGTGCCAGCAGCTTAGCGTGGCTAGCGGCAGAATACGAGCAGTACTTC
CDR3aa: CASSLAWLAAEYEQYF

v_gene: TRBV4-1
d_gene: -
abundance: -
j_gene: TRBJ1-3
CDR3nt: TGCGCCAGCAGCCAATCGGACAGTTCTGGAAACACCATATATTTT
CDR3aa: CASSQSDSSGNTIYF

v_gene: TRBV21-1
d_gene: -
abundance: few
j_gene: TRBJ1-4
CDR3nt: TGTGCCAGCAGCAAAGGCCAGGGCTCGGAAAAACTGTTTTTT
CDR3aa: CASSKGQGSEKLFF

v_gene: TRBV20-1
d_gene: TRBD2
abundance: -
j_gene: TRBJ2-7
CDR3nt: TGCAGTGCTAGAGCTAGCGGGGGGCCCCTCTACGAGCAGTACTTC
CDR3aa: CSARASGGPLYEQYF

v_gene: TRBV29-1
d_gene: -
abundance: many
j_gene: TRBJ2-7
CDR3nt: TGCAGCGCAGAGACAGGCTCCTACGAGCAGTACTTC
CDR3aa: CSAETGSYEQYF

v_gene: TRBV7-9
d_gene: TRBD2
abundance: -
j_gene: TRBJ2-1
CDR3nt: TGTGCCAGCACCCCTCCGGGGGCTAGCGGGAGAGTCGCGGAGCAGTTCTTC
CDR3aa: CASTPPGASGRVAEQFF

v_gene: TRBV27
d_gene: -
abundance: few
j_gene: TRBJ2-7
CDR3nt: TGTGCCAGCAGTTGGTCCAGTGGGTCCTCGGGCGAGCAGTACTTC
CDR3aa: CASSWSSGSSGEQYF

v_gene: TRBV2
d_gene: -
abundance: few
j_gene: TRBJ2-1
CDR3nt: TGTGCCAGCAGCGCTAGCTTCGCGTCCTACAATGAGCAGTTCTTC
CDR3aa: CASSASFASYNEQFF

v_gene: TRBV7-8
d_gene: TRBD1
abundance: many
j_gene: TRBJ1-1
CDR3nt: TGTGCCAGCAGCCTTGCAGGGGGCCGTGAAGCTTTCTTT
CDR3aa: CASSLAGGREAFF

v_gene: TRBV4-2
d_gene: TRBD1
abundance: few
j_gene: TRBJ1-5
CDR3nt: TGTGCCAGCAGCCAAGCGGGACAGGGACTGGGTCAGCCCCAGCATTTT
CDR3aa: CASSQAGQGLGQPQHF

v_gene: TRBV5-6
d_gene: TRBD2
abundance: -
j_gene: TRBJ2-1
CDR3nt: TGTGCCAGCAGCTTGGTCGGTAGCGGGAGGTTTGAGCAGTTCTTC
CDR3aa: CASSLVGSGRFEQFF

v_gene: TRBV24-1
d_gene: TRBD2
abundance: few
j_gene: TRBJ2-1
CDR3nt: TGTGCCACCAGTGGGACTAGCGGGAGGGCAAAGCAGTTCTTC
CDR3aa: CATSGTSGRAKQFF

v_gene: TRBV7-3
d_gene: TRBD1
abundance: few
j_gene: TRBJ2-1
CDR3nt: TGTGCCAGCAGCAAACCGGGACAGTTTAACAATGAGCAGTTCTTC
CDR3aa: CASSKPGQFNNEQFF

v_gene: TRBV5-5
d_gene: TRBD1
abundance: once
j_gene: TRBJ2-3
CDR3nt: TGTGCCAGCAGCTTGTACGGACAGGGCCTCTATACGCAGTATTTT
CDR3aa: CASSLYGQGLYTQYF

v_gene: TRBV6-2/TRBV6-3
d_gene: -
abundance: -
j_gene: TRBJ1-3
CDR3nt: TGTGCCAGCAGTTATGAGTGGAGCTTGCTATCCAAGACCGAAGGAAACACCATATATTTT
CDR3aa: CASSYEWSLLSKTEGNTIYF

v_gene: TRBV10-3
d_gene: TRBD1
abundance: many
j_gene: TRBJ2-1
CDR3nt: TGTGCCATCAACGGGGACAGGAGCTCCTACAATGAGCAGTTCTTC
CDR3aa: CAINGDRSSYNEQFF

v_gene: TRBV20-1
d_gene: TRBD2
abundance: many
j_gene: TRBJ2-2
CDR3nt: TGCAGTGCCGCGGGGGCCGGGGAGCTGTTTTTT
CDR3aa: CSAAGAGELFF

v_gene: TRBV12-3/TRBV12-4
d_gene: TRBD1
abundance: once
j_gene: TRBJ1-1
CDR3nt: TGTGCCAGCAGTTTAAGGTGGGACAGGGGTCGAAACACTGAAGCTTTCTTT
CDR3aa: CASSLRWDRGRNTEAFF

v_gene: TRBV5-6
d_gene: -
abundance: -
j_gene: TRBJ1-2
CDR3nt: TGTGCCAGCAGCTTGAATGGGGGGTCCCGGTATGGCTACACCTTC
CDR3aa: CASSLNGGSRYGYTF

v_gene: TRBV19
d_gene: -
abundance: -
j_gene: TRBJ2-7
CDR3nt: TGTGCCAGTAGTATGGACCGGGGGAGGATCGACGAGCAGTACTTC
CDR3aa: CASSMDRGRIDEQYF

v_gene: TRBV7-8
d_gene: -
abundance: few
j_gene: TRBJ2-2
CDR3nt: TGTGCCAGCAGCTTAGTTAATGGGGAGCTGTTTTTT
CDR3aa: CASSLVNGELFF

v_gene: TRBV20-1
d_gene: -
abundance: many
j_gene: TRBJ2-7
CDR3nt: TGCAGTGCTAGACCCACCACAGGGTTTAGCTACGAGCAGTACTTC
CDR3aa: CSARPTTGFSYEQYF

v_gene: TRBV12-3/TRBV12-4
d_gene: -
abundance: -
j_gene: TRBJ2-5
CDR3nt: TGTGCCAGCAGCCAATTCACAGGGACGGGGGAGACCCAGTACTTC
CDR3aa: CASSQFTGTGETQYF

v_gene: TRBV20-1
d_gene: -
abundance: many
j_gene: TRBJ2-7
CDR3nt: TGCAGTGCTAGAATCTTGTACGAGCAGTACTTC
CDR3aa: CSARILYEQYF

v_gene: TRBV12-3/TRBV12-4
d_gene: TRBD2
abundance: -
j_gene: TRBJ2-2
CDR3nt: TGTGCCACAACGCAGGGACTAGCGGGAAGGGGAGGAACCGGGGAGCTGTTTTTT
CDR3aa: CATTQGLAGRGGTGELFF

v_gene: TRBV7-9
d_gene: TRBD1
abundance: few
j_gene: TRBJ1-2
CDR3nt: TGTGCCAGCAGCCTCCCAGGGGGCGATGGCTACACCTTC
CDR3aa: CASSLPGGDGYTF